These T cell receptor beta chains were read from a single sample in a study of CD8+ T cells in alopecia areata. Sequencing was performed with immunoSEQ multiplex PCR; in TCRdb, only in-frame clones are kept and a portion is missing. The sample carries 170,000 or so clones, approximately 56% recorded once. Sequencing used CD4+ T cells sorted from blood, obtained at week 0. These receptors were taken from a human donor with alopecia areata. CDR3s include the opening cysteine and the closing phenylalanine or tryptophan. D genes are given only for firm matches. Expanded clones get a size class; other rows say once, few or many, or leave the size out.

>.|TRBV6-1|TRBJ1-1|13|.
TGTGCCAGCAGGCCGGTCGTGAACACTGAAGCTTTCTTT
CASRPVVNTEAFF
>.|TRBV15|TRBJ1-1|13|.
TGTGCCACCAGCAGAGAGCGAGGGCTACTAGCTTTCTTT
CATSRERGLLAFF
>TRBD1|TRBV11-1|TRBJ1-2|15|few
TGTGCCAGCAGCACCCGGACAGGGGGCGCGGATGGCTACACCTTC
CASSTRTGGADGYTF
>.|TRBV11-2|TRBJ2-3|14|.
TGTGCCAGCAGCTTGCGGTTTTCAACAGATACGCAGTATTTT
CASSLRFSTDTQYF
>.|TRBV7-9|TRBJ2-3|12|.
TGTGCCAGCAGCCGCTTCGGAGATACGCAGTATTTT
CASSRFGDTQYF
>TRBD2|TRBV10-3|TRBJ2-3|15|few
TGTGCCATCAGTGGCGAGCGGGGTAGCACAGATACGCAGTATTTT
CAISGERGSTDTQYF
>.|TRBV7-8|TRBJ2-1|15|many
TGTGCCAGCAGCTTAGTCCCCCACAGGGATAATGAGCAGTTCTTC
CASSLVPHRDNEQFF
>TRBD1|TRBV30|TRBJ1-2|17|.
TGTACATCTGGCCCGCCCCACCCGGGACAGGGAGTGCTTGGCTACACCTTC
CTSGPPHPGQGVLGYTF
>TRBD2|TRBV30|TRBJ2-5|16|few
TGTGCCTGGAGCGGCCTAGCGGGGGGGCCAGGGGAGACCCAGTACTTC
CAWSGLAGGPGETQYF
>.|TRBV7-2|TRBJ1-1|14|few
TGTGCCAGCAGCACCCTGACAATGAACACTGAAGCTTTCTTT
CASSTLTMNTEAFF
>TRBD2|TRBV29-1|TRBJ2-1|19|.
TGCAGCGTTGAAGACTTCGGGCGAGCGGGGGGCCCCTCATACAATGAGCAGTTCTTC
CSVEDFGRAGGPSYNEQFF
>.|TRBV7-2|TRBJ2-5|15|.
TGTGCCAGCAGCTTACATGGAGTTCAGGGAGTGACCCAGTACTTC
CASSLHGVQGVTQYF
>TRBD1|TRBV7-8|TRBJ2-7|14|.
TGTGCCAGCAGCTTAGTGGGGACAGGGGGCGAGCAGTACTTC
CASSLVGTGGEQYF
>.|TRBV2|TRBJ1-4|15|few
TGTGCCAGTTCCGGTAGGGCAGGGTTTAATGAAAAACTGTTTTTT
CASSGRAGFNEKLFF
>TRBD2|TRBV11-2|TRBJ2-3|15|.
TGTGCCAGCAGCTCACTAGCGGAGTTCACAGATACGCAGTATTTT
CASSSLAEFTDTQYF
>TRBD1|TRBV11-2|TRBJ2-1|15|many
TGTGCCAGCAGTATACAGGGGCAGAACAACAATGAGCAGTTCTTC
CASSIQGQNNNEQFF
>.|TRBV30|TRBJ1-2|12|.
TGTGCCTGGACTTACACTAACTATGGCTACACCTTC
CAWTYTNYGYTF
>TRBD1|TRBV20-1|TRBJ2-5|11|.
TGCAGTGGGGACAGACAAGAGACCCAGTACTTC
CSGDRQETQYF
>.|TRBV30|TRBJ1-1|11|.
TGTGCCCGAAGCTTGGACTCCGAAGCTTTCTTT
CARSLDSEAFF
>.|TRBV7-2|TRBJ2-6|15|.
TGTGCCAGCAGCTTGGAGGCCTCTGGGGCCAACGTCCTGACTTTC
CASSLEASGANVLTF
>.|TRBV30|TRBJ1-2|16|few
TGTGCCTGGAGGGACTTCAGGACTGCAGGAGTCTATGGCTACACCTTC
CAWRDFRTAGVYGYTF
>.|TRBV10-1|TRBJ2-6|18|many
TGCGCCAGCAGTGAATGTCGGAGGACAGCTTCTGGGGCCAACGTCCTGACTTTC
CASSECRRTASGANVLTF
>.|TRBV9|TRBJ1-1|18|.
TGTGCCAGCAGCGTAGACGGGCCAGTGGGTTCGTCGAACACTGAAGCTTTCTTT
CASSVDGPVGSSNTEAFF
>.|TRBV5-1|TRBJ2-7|14|once
TGCGCCAGCAGCTCGGACAGGAGGGGTTACGAGCAGTACTTC
CASSSDRRGYEQYF
>.|TRBV6-5|TRBJ2-4|14|once
TGTGCCAGCAGTTACTCGAGGGGTCAAAACATTCAGTACTTC
CASSYSRGQNIQYF
>TRBD2|TRBV7-2|TRBJ2-5|16|once
TGTGCCAGCAGCTTTGCTAGCGGGGGGGCCCTGGAGACCCAGTACTTC
CASSFASGGALETQYF
>.|TRBV6-5|TRBJ2-7|13|.
TGTGCCAGCAGTTACCAACAGTCCTACGAGCAGTACTTC
CASSYQQSYEQYF
>.|TRBV4-2|TRBJ2-3|13|.
TGTGCCAGCAGCCAAGGAGCAGCAGATACGCAGTATTTT
CASSQGAADTQYF
>TRBD1|TRBV2|TRBJ1-1|12|.
TGTGCCAGCTTGGAAAGGGGGCTATCGGCTTTCTTT
CASLERGLSAFF
>.|TRBV30|TRBJ2-7|13|.
TGTGCCTGGATTGGCAGACCGACATCCGAGCAGTACTTC
CAWIGRPTSEQYF
>TRBD1|TRBV6-1|TRBJ1-2|19|.
TGTGCCAGCAGTGGGGACAGCCCCGGCCCCTTAGGGTCTCACTATGGCTACACCTTC
CASSGDSPGPLGSHYGYTF
>.|TRBV6-5|TRBJ1-2|11|.
TGTGCCAGCAGTCCCGGGATTGGCTACACCTTC
CASSPGIGYTF